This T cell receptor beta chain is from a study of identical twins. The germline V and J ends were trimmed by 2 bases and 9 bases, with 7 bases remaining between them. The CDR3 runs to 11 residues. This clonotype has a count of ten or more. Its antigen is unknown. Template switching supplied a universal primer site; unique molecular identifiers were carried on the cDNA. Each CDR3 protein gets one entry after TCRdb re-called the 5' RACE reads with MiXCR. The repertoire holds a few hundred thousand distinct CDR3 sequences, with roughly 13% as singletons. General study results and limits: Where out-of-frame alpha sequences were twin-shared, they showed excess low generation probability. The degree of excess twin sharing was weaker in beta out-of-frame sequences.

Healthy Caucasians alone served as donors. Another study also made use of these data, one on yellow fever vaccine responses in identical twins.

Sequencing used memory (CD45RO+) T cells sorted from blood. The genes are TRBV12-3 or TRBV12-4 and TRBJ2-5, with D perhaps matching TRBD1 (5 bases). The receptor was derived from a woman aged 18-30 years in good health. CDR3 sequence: CASSLQGSQYF. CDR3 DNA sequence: TGTGCCAGCAGTTTACAGGGCTCCCAGTACTTC.